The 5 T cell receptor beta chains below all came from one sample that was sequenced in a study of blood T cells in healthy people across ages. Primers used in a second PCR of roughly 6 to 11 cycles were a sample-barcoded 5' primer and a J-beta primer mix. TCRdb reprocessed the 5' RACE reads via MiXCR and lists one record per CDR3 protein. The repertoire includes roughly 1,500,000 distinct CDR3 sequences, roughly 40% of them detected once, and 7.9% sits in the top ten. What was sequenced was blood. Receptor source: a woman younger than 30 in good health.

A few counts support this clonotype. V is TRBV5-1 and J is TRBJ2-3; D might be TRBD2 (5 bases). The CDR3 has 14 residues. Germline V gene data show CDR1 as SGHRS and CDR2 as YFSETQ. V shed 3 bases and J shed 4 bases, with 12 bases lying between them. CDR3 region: CASSSDSVADTQYF. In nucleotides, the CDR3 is TGCGCCAGCAGCTCGGACTCGGTCGCAGATACGCAGTATTTT.

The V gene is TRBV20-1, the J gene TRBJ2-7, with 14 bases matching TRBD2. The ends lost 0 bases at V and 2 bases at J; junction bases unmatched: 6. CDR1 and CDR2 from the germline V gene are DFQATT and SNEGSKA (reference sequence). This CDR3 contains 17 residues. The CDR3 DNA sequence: TGCAGTGCTAGAGAGTCCGGGACTAGCGGGAGTCCCTACGAGCAGTACTTC. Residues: CSARESGTSGSPYEQYF.

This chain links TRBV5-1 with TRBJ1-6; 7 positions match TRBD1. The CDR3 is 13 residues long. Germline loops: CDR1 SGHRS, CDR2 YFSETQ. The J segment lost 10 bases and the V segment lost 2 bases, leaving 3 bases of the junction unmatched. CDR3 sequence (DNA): TGCGCCAGCAGCTTCGACAGGGCCTCACCCCTCCACTTT. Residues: CASSFDRASPLHF.

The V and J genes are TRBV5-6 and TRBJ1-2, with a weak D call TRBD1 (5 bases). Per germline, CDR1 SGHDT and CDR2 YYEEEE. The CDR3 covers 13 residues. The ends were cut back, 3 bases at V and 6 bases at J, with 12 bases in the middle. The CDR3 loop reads CASSWGREDGYTF. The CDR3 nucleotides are TGTGCCAGCAGCTGGGGGAGGGAAGATGGCTACACCTTC. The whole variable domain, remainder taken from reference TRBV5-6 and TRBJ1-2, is DAGVTQSPTHLIKTRGQQVTLRCSPKSGHDTVSWYQQALGQGPQFIFQYYEEEERQRGNFPDRFSGHQFPNYSSELNVNALLLGDSALYLCASSWGREDGYTFGSGTRLTVV.

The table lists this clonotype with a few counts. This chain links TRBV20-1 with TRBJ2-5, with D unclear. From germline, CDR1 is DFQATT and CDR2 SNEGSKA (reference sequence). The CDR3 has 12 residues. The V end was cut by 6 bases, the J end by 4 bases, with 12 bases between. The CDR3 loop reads CSAPKAPETQYF. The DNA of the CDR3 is TGCAGTGCCCCTAAGGCACCAGAGACCCAGTACTTC.